Shown below are 18 T cell receptor beta chains from a single sample sequenced in a study of T cells in Graves' hyperthyroidism and ophthalmopathy. Amplification of TCR beta CDR3 regions used RNA as the template. First-round RT-PCR of the TCR CDR3 relied on the HTBI primer set. A single record per CDR3 protein comes from TCRdb applying MiXCR to the multiplex PCR reads. The sample has about 700,000 distinct CDR3 sequences, around 15% seen once; the top ten hold roughly 10%. The sample was blood. The receptor source for this set is a woman under 30 with Graves' hyperthyroidism.

This clonotype was recorded once. The rearrangement joins TRBV7-9 to TRBJ2-1; 10 bases line up with TRBD2. The CDR3 runs to 17 residues. In germline, CDR1 is SEHNR, CDR2 FQNEAQ (reference sequence). Trimming cost V 3 bases and J 1 base; bases outside gene matches: 6. The CDR3 nucleotides read TGTGCCAGCAGCTTCTCTACTAGCGGGACGTCCTACAATGAGCAGTTCTTC. Translating gives CASSFSTSGTSYNEQFF.

V usage is TRBV10-2 and J usage is TRBJ2-2, with D unclear. CDR1 is WSHSY, CDR2 SAAADI, per germline. Trimming stripped 5 bases from V and 8 bases from J, with 12 bases between. This CDR3 region has 13 residues. In DNA form, the CDR3 reads TGCGCCAGCAGTCAGAAGTGGGGAGGGGAGCTGTTTTTT. This translates into CASSQKWGGELFF.

This clonotype was observed at least ten times. This chain connects TRBV15 to TRBJ2-3; 8 bases map to TRBD2. This CDR3 is built from 17 residues. Germline trimming cut 0 bases from V and 7 bases from J; bases unmatched to any gene: 12. Germline V gene sequence: CDR1 LNHNV, CDR2 YYDKDF (reference sequence). CDR3 residues: CATSRDAAGVGMNTQYF. CDR3 DNA: TGTGCCACCAGCAGAGATGCAGCGGGAGTGGGGATGAATACGCAGTATTTT.

The sample holds many counts of this clonotype. The chain has TRBV29-1 and TRBJ2-3; a weak D match, TRBD2 (5 bases). The CDR3 has 14 amino acids. V was cut by 8 bases and J by 3 bases, with 18 bases left in between. Per germline, CDR1 SQVTM and CDR2 ANQGSEA. Here the CDR3 reads CSHAGSVGTDTQYF. CDR3 bases: TGCAGCCACGCTGGGAGCGTTGGAACAGATACGCAGTATTTT.

This clonotype appeared many times. The J gene is TRBJ2-5, the V gene TRBV7-2; possible D gene TRBD1, 5 bases. The CDR3 is 16 amino acids. CDR1 and CDR2 from the germline V gene are SGHTA and FQGNSA. Trimming shortened V by 1 base and J by 7 bases, and 19 bases separated the two germline ends. DNA for the CDR3: TGTGCCAGCAGCTTAGAGTCGGTCAGGGCCACTGGGACCCAGTACTTC. Its protein product is CASSLESVRATGTQYF.

This clonotype came up a few times. This chain links TRBV9 with TRBJ1-1; tentatively, D is TRBD1 (6 bases). The CDR3 is made up of 15 amino acids. V was trimmed by 4 bases and J by 3 bases, leaving 16 bases between them. CDR1 and CDR2 (germline): SGDLS, YYNGEE. For the CDR3, the DNA is TGTGCCAGCAGCCCAACGAACAGGGAGTACACTGAAGCTTTCTTT. Residues: CASSPTNREYTEAFF. Drawing the rest from reference TRBV9 and TRBJ1-1, the complete variable domain is DSGVTQTPKHLITATGQRVTLRCSPRSGDLSVYWYQQSLDQGLQFLIQYYNGEERAKGNILERFSAQQFPDLHSELNLSSLELGDSALYFCASSPTNREYTEAFFGQGTRLTVV.

The rearrangement links TRBV3-1 to TRBJ2-3, with D perhaps assigned TRBD1 or TRBD2 (5 bases each). Germline CDR1 is LGHDT and CDR2 is YNNKEL (reference sequence). Trimming pared 0 bases from V and 2 bases from J, leaving 18 bases between. The CDR3 sequence is 18 residues long. CDR3 bases: TGTGCCAGCAGCCAAGATAGATACTCCGGGGCACCCACAGATACGCAGTATTTT. Amino acid sequence: CASSQDRYSGAPTDTQYF.

This clonotype was counted many times. The V and J genes are TRBV15 and TRBJ2-7; D may be TRBD1 (6 bases). CDR1 is LNHNV, CDR2 YYDKDF, per germline (reference sequence). The V and J ends lost 7 bases and 3 bases respectively, with 31 bases between them. CDR3 length equals 19 residues. The CDR3 DNA reads as TGTGCCACCAACCGGGACACCAACGGAACACCGAAAGCCCACTACGAGCAGTACTTC. Protein: CATNRDTNGTPKAHYEQYF.

This clonotype appeared many times. The chain employs TRBV10-2 and TRBJ1-6, with 9 bases identical to TRBD1. J was trimmed by 8 bases and V by 8 bases; bases with no gene match: 7. This CDR3 spans 14 amino acids. CDR1 is WSHSY and CDR2 is SAAADI in the germline V gene. CDR3 DNA: TGCGCCAGCCACAGGGGGCCTGGGGATTCACCCCTCCACTTT. Amino acid sequence: CASHRGPGDSPLHF.

J is TRBJ2-7 and V is TRBV9; D not resolved. The CDR3 extends over 16 amino acids. The V end lost 0 bases, the J end lost 0 bases, and 13 bases lay between the germline ends. CDR1 and CDR2 (germline): SGDLS, YYNGEE. The CDR3 here is CASSVAPWQDSYEQYF. The CDR3 DNA follows: TGTGCCAGCAGCGTAGCTCCGTGGCAGGACTCCTACGAGCAGTACTTC.

This clonotype was recorded a few times. J is TRBJ1-5 and V is TRBV30; 12 bases are a match to TRBD1. The CDR3 sequence is 15 residues long. The junction had 3 bases not matched to a gene; V was cut back by 2 bases and J by 4 bases. Germline CDR1 GTSNPN, CDR2 SVGIG (reference sequence). CDR3 protein: CAWSPGQGANQPQHF. The CDR3 DNA follows: TGTGCCTGGAGTCCGGGACAGGGGGCAAATCAGCCCCAGCATTTT.

In its sample, this clonotype was seen a few times. V gene TRBV24-1 combines with J gene TRBJ2-7, with TRBD1 matching 9 bases. CDR1 and CDR2 (germline): KGHDR, SFDVKD. V dropped 4 bases and J dropped 5; count of bases not matched to a gene: 8. This CDR3 is 15 amino acids long. CDR3 nucleotides: TGTGCCACCAGTGACGCCGGGACAGGGTTCAACGAGCAGTACTTC. This sequence encodes CATSDAGTGFNEQYF.

V gene TRBV7-9 combines with J gene TRBJ2-4, with 9 positions matching TRBD2. The CDR3 length is 16 residues. CDR1 and CDR2 from the germline V gene are SEHNR and FQNEAQ (reference sequence). V shed 5 bases and J 0 bases; nucleotides not matched to a gene: 5. The CDR3 bases are TGTGCCAGCAGCCCCCTAGCGGGGTTAGCCAAAAACATTCAGTACTTC. Its protein is CASSPLAGLAKNIQYF.

This clonotype was seen at least ten times. The rearrangement joins TRBV3-1 to TRBJ2-7, with 7 bases aligning to TRBD1. The J segment lost 0 bases and the V segment lost 2 bases, leaving 10 bases of the junction unmatched. The germline V gene has CDR1 LGHDT and CDR2 YNNKEL (reference sequence). The CDR3 loop spans 17 amino acids. The CDR3 DNA reads TGTGCCAGCAGCCAACCCAGAGGGACAGTGAGCTCCTACGAGCAGTACTTC. Amino acids: CASSQPRGTVSSYEQYF.

In this sample, this clonotype turned up a few times. The V call is TRBV28, the J call TRBJ2-5; TRBD2 aligns across 9 bases. V shed 7 bases and J 5 bases; nucleotides not matched to a gene: 8. CDR1 and CDR2 (germline): MDHEN, SYDVKM. This CDR3 is built from 14 residues. The CDR3 DNA is TGTGCCAGCAATCTTGCGGGAGGGAAGGAGACCCAGTACTTC. This gives the protein CASNLAGGKETQYF.

In its sample, this clonotype was seen a few times. The J gene is TRBJ1-2, the V gene TRBV27; D possibly corresponds to TRBD1 (5 bases). The germline CDR1 and CDR2 sequences are MNHEY and SMNVEV (reference sequence). The CDR3 sequence is 13 residues long. V lost 5 bases to trimming and J lost 6 bases, with 13 bases between them. The CDR3 spells CASSTLAGNGYTF. CDR3 in DNA: TGTGCCAGCAGTACCCTCGCAGGGAATGGCTACACCTTC.

In this sample, this clonotype turned up many times. J is TRBJ2-1 and V is TRBV6-5, with D unresolved. This CDR3 has 16 amino acids. Trimming took 0 bases from V and 5 from J, leaving 14 bases between them. The germline V gene encodes CDR1 MNHEY and CDR2 SVGAGI. CDR3: CASSYSASSLHNEQFF. CDR3 nucleotides: TGTGCCAGCAGTTACTCAGCCTCTTCACTCCACAATGAGCAGTTCTTC.

The chain carries TRBV29-1 and TRBJ2-7; 10 positions agree with TRBD1. The CDR3 contains 14 residues. Germline assignment: CDR1 SQVTM and CDR2 ANQGSEA. The J segment lost 0 bases and the V segment lost 5 bases, leaving 4 bases of the junction unmatched. The CDR3 bases are TGCAGCGTTTACGGGACAGGGGACTCCTACGAGCAGTACTTC. It translates to CSVYGTGDSYEQYF.